Shown below are 19 T cell receptor beta chains from a single sample sequenced in a study of tumor-infiltrating lymphocytes in primary liver carcinoma. Germline DNA was also extracted, and blood RNA was taken from unsorted whole blood. TCR beta cDNA came from roughly 0.45 ug total RNA, primed with a constant-region primer. Researchers made the TCR beta libraries by running three nested multiplex PCR rounds with slightly modified ARM-PCR. PCR rounds one and two used TRBV1-TRBV30 forward primers with a C-beta reverse primer for 10 cycles each. Each CDR3 protein gets one entry after TCRdb re-called the multiplex PCR reads with MiXCR. The sample contains hundreds of thousands of distinct CDR3 sequences, approximately 54% of which appear only once. Material for sequencing was peripheral blood. Receptors were obtained from a woman aged 25 to 45 with primary liver carcinoma and hepatitis B virus infection.

The sample holds many counts of this clonotype. The rearrangement uses TRBV11-1 and TRBJ1-2; D is unclear. CDR3 size: 12 residues. Germline V gives CDR1 SGHAT, CDR2 FQDESV (reference sequence). Between the trimmed V and J ends, which lost 4 bases and 4 bases, there was a span of 7 bases. In DNA, the CDR3 is TGTGCCAGCAGCTCTTATTCCTATGGCTACACCTTC. Protein sequence: CASSSYSYGYTF.

This clonotype was counted at least ten times. J is TRBJ1-1 and V is TRBV29-1; tentative D call: TRBD1 (5 bases). Germline assignment: CDR1 SQVTM and CDR2 ANQGSEA. CDR3 length: 12 amino acids. Trimming shortened V by 3 bases and J by 7 bases, and 12 bases separated the two germline ends. CDR3 protein: CSVDWGKGEAFF. Here the CDR3 DNA reads TGCAGCGTTGATTGGGGGAAGGGTGAAGCTTTCTTT.

With respect to this clonotype: The junction departs from the called germline gene at one end, perhaps through a read error. As DNA, the CDR3 is TGTGTCTGGGCGCAGCAGGAGAACACTGAAGCTTTCTTT. Protein: CVWAQQENTEAFF. The chain recombines TRBV30 with TRBJ1-1; D gene unclear. Germline loops: CDR1 GTSNPN, CDR2 SVGIG (reference sequence). The CDR3 contains 13 residues.

Comments on this clonotype: This may stem from a read error, because a much larger clone lies one nucleotide away. V usage is TRBV29-1 and J usage is TRBJ1-2, with 7 bases identical to TRBD1. Germline CDR1 SQVTM, CDR2 ANQGSEA. This CDR3 region has 15 residues. V shed 2 bases and J 2 bases; nucleotides not matched to a gene: 8. In DNA form, the CDR3 reads TGCAGCGTTGAAACAGGGGTAGGGGGAAACTATGGCTACACCTTC. As protein: CSVETGVGGNYGYTF.

To note about this clonotype: The junction departs from germline at one end; a sequencing error may be responsible. The chain combines TRBV29-1 with TRBJ2-4; possibly TRBD1 or TRBD2 for D (5 bases each). From germline, CDR1 is SQVTM and CDR2 ANQGSEA. The CDR3 extends over 14 amino acids. This CDR3 is CSVPQPDMGDIQYF. The CDR3 nucleotides are TGTAGCGTCCCCCAGCCCGACATGGGGGACATTCAGTACTTC.

This rearrangement joins TRBV6-2 or TRBV6-3 to TRBJ1-4; a weak D match, TRBD1 (5 bases). V lost 10 bases to trimming and J lost 7 bases, with 16 bases between them. Germline loops: CDR1 MNHEY, CDR2 SVGEGT. The CDR3 has 13 residues. The chain's CDR3 is CANRALGAEKLFF. CDR3 coding DNA: TGTGCCAACAGAGCACTAGGGGCTGAAAAACTGTTTTTT.

The rearrangement uses TRBV12-3 or TRBV12-4 and TRBJ2-5; D gene ambiguous. The V gene lost 9 bases and the J gene lost 4 bases, with 9 bases spanning the gap. The CDR3 sequence is 11 residues long. CDR3 DNA: TGTGCCAGGAGGTTTACAGAGACCCAGTACTTC. Protein product: CARRFTETQYF.

This clonotype was detected only once. Relative to the germline gene, one junction end is altered; a read error may explain this. The chain joins TRBV29-1 to TRBJ2-7, with D perhaps TRBD1 (5 bases). The germline CDR1 and CDR2 sequences are SQVTM and ANQGSEA. This CDR3 contains 15 residues. The CDR3 nucleotides read TGCAGTGTTGAAGCTGTAGACAGTTTCTCCTACGAGCAGTACTTC. It encodes CSVEAVDSFSYEQYF.

This clonotype turned up a few times. A read error is possible here, since a much larger clone lies one base away. V usage is TRBV29-1 and J usage is TRBJ1-2; D not resolved. The CDR3 extends over 11 amino acids. The germline V gene encodes CDR1 SQVTM and CDR2 ANQGSEA. The CDR3 nucleotides are TGCAGCGGTATGGACCGCTATGGCTACGCCTTC. As protein: CSGMDRYGYAF.

The chain joins TRBV6-1 to TRBJ2-7; TRBD2 agrees at 7 bases. Germline-derived CDR1 and CDR2 are MNHNS and SASEGT. This CDR3 has 15 amino acids. V was pared by 5 bases and J by 9 bases, with 16 bases of the junction left unmatched. CDR3 sequence reads: CASSTWGGSSVLQYF. The CDR3, as DNA: TGTGCCAGCAGTACCTGGGGGGGGTCCTCGGTGTTGCAGTACTTC.

With regard to this clonotype: A much larger clone differs by one base, so this may be a read error. A read error is likely, as this CDR3 ends without the conserved phenylalanine or tryptophan. This rearrangement joins TRBV29-1 to TRBJ1-5; no reliable D call. The germline CDR1 and CDR2 sequences are SQVTM and ANQGSEA. V shed 4 bases and J shed 1 base, with 8 bases lying between them. This CDR3 comprises 13 residues. The CDR3 reads CSVGGRSNQPQHY. The CDR3 nucleotides are TGCAGCGTTGGAGGGAGAAGCAATCAGCCCCAGCATTAT.

The V and J genes are TRBV7-9 and TRBJ2-5, with 7 bases matching TRBD2. The CDR3 totals 13 residues. V lost 3 bases to trimming and J lost 6 bases; unmatched junction nucleotides: 4. Germline CDR1 SEHNR, CDR2 FQNEAQ (reference sequence). The CDR3 protein is CASSFGTMQTQYF. The CDR3 DNA reads TGTGCCAGCAGCTTCGGGACTATGCAGACCCAGTACTTC.

Concerning this clonotype: A much larger clone lies one base from this, so it may be a read error. The chain recombines TRBV30 with TRBJ2-7, with a possible D match to TRBD2 (6 bases). V was cut by 0 bases and J by 1 base, with 13 bases left in between. This CDR3 comprises 15 residues. Germline V gene data show CDR1 as GTSNPN and CDR2 as SVGIG (reference sequence). CDR3 in DNA: TGTGCCTGGAGTGTAGACGGGAGCCGATCCTACGAGCAGTACTTC. Encoded protein: CAWSVDGSRSYEQYF.

The CDR3, as DNA: TGTGCCAGCAGCCGACAGGGATTCACCGGGGAGCTGTTTTTT. Residues: CASSRQGFTGELFF. This sequence joins TRBV5-6 and TRBJ2-2; 7 bases are a match to TRBD1. Germline values: CDR1 SGHDT, CDR2 YYEEEE. Trimming at V came to 4 bases and at J to 4 bases, leaving 4 bases not matched to a gene. CDR3 size: 14 residues.

This clonotype came up a few times. This chain uses TRBV29-1 with TRBJ2-3; 8 bases map to TRBD2. After removal of 3 bases from V and 1 base from J, the junction contained 6 bases not matched to a gene. The CDR3 has 15 amino acids. Germline CDR1 and CDR2: SQVTM and ANQGSEA. CDR3 loop: CSVEAGGYGTDTQYF. As DNA, the CDR3 is TGCAGCGTTGAGGCGGGAGGTTACGGCACAGATACGCAGTATTTT.

Points on this clonotype: Being one base from a much bigger clone, this may be a read error. The chain employs TRBV4-1 and TRBJ2-7; 7 bases align to TRBD2. The CDR3 consists of 16 residues. Germline CDR1 reads MGHRA; CDR2 reads YSYEKL. V trimming: 1 base; J trimming: 4 bases; junction bases outside the gene matches: 10. The CDR3: CASSQVLAVGKYEQYF. The CDR3 DNA is TGCGCCAGCAGCCAAGTCCTAGCGGTAGGTAAATACGAGCAGTACTTC.

Details on this clonotype: The junction departs from germline at one end; a sequencing error may be responsible. V is TRBV4-3 and J is TRBJ2-1, with D hard to call. CDR3 length: 16 residues. Germline V gene data show CDR1 as LGHNA and CDR2 as YSLEER. The CDR3 nucleotides are TGCGCCAGCGGCCAAGATGCAGGAAGCTCCTACAATGGGCAGTTCTTC. It translates to CASGQDAGSSYNGQFF.

The V and J genes are TRBV25-1 and TRBJ2-1, with D unclear. Between the trimmed V and J ends, which lost 2 bases and 15 bases, there was a span of 17 bases. The CDR3 contains 13 residues. CDR1 and CDR2 (germline): MGHDK, SYGVNS. CDR3 DNA: TGTGCCAGCAGTGAACCGGGTACCCTCTGGCCGTTCTTC. Amino acid sequence: CASSEPGTLWPFF.

The chain combines TRBV4-3 with TRBJ2-1, with 8 bases matching TRBD2. The germline V gene encodes CDR1 LGHNA and CDR2 YSLEER. This CDR3 has 16 amino acids. V lost 2 bases to trimming and J lost 8 bases; unmatched junction nucleotides: 11. CDR3 nucleotides: TGCGCCAGCAGCCAAAACGTAGCGGGAACTAGAGATGAGCAGTTCTTC. This sequence encodes CASSQNVAGTRDEQFF.